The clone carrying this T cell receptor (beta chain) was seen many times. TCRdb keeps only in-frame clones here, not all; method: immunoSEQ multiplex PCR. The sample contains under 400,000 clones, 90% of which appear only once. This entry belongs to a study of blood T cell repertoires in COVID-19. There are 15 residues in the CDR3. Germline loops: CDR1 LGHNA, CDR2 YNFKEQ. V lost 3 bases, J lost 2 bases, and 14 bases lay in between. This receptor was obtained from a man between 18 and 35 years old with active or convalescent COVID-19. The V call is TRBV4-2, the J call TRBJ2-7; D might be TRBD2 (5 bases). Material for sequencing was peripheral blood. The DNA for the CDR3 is TGTGCCAGCAGCCACCCCGTGGGAGAAGCCTACGAGCAGTACTTC. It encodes CASSHPVGEAYEQYF.